A single sample is the source of the 11 T cell receptor beta chains below, sequenced in a study of identical twins. TCRdb redid the calling of the 5' RACE reads with MiXCR, one entry per CDR3 protein. This sample has roughly 480,000 distinct CDR3 sequences; about 24% occur once, and the top ten carry about 2.9%. The sample was also linked to a second study, of T cells expressing NK-cell markers.

Sequencing input: CD4+ T cells sorted from blood. These receptors came from a woman between 18 and 29 years old in good health.

The chain employs TRBV12-3 or TRBV12-4 and TRBJ2-3; D gene unclear. The CDR3 covers 12 residues. V dropped 7 bases and J dropped 3 bases, with 8 bases sitting between them. The CDR3 region has the DNA TGTGCCAGCACCATGACAACAGATACGCAGTATTTT. Protein: CASTMTTDTQYF.

V is TRBV7-9 and J is TRBJ2-1; D ambiguous. Germline assignment: CDR1 SEHNR and CDR2 FQNEAQ (reference sequence). Trimming pared 2 bases from V and 9 bases from J, leaving 11 bases between. The length of the CDR3 is 13 residues. CDR3 protein: CASSLRDRSEQFF. Written as DNA, the CDR3 is TGTGCCAGCAGCTTAAGGGATCGGAGTGAGCAGTTCTTC.

The chain couples TRBV20-1 to TRBJ2-2, with D hard to call. This CDR3 spans 12 amino acids. V was clipped by 4 bases and J by 8 bases, with 11 bases between them. The germline V gene encodes CDR1 DFQATT and CDR2 SNEGSKA (reference sequence). Here the CDR3 DNA reads TGCAGTGCTATGTCTGTGTCGGGGGAGCTGTTTTTT. Amino acid sequence: CSAMSVSGELFF.

This clonotype has only a few counts. The chain combines TRBV5-1 with TRBJ2-2; 9 nucleotides align to TRBD2. Germline trimming cut 5 bases from V and 6 bases from J; bases unmatched to any gene: 8. The germline gives CDR1 SGHRS, CDR2 YFSETQ. CDR3 size: 15 residues. The CDR3 reads CASSRIAGVPGELFF. CDR3 sequence (DNA): TGCGCCAGCAGTCGAATAGCGGGAGTCCCCGGGGAGCTGTTTTTT.

This clonotype came up a few times. CDR3 amino acids: CASSFGRGSYNEQFF. The CDR3 coding sequence is TGTGCCAGCAGCTTCGGGAGGGGATCCTACAATGAGCAGTTCTTC. The chain joins TRBV7-3 to TRBJ2-1; TRBD2 matches at 8 bases. The CDR3 is 15 residues long. CDR1 SGHTA and CDR2 FQGTGA come from the germline V gene. With V trimmed by 3 bases and J by 1 base, 2 bases remained unmatched. The whole variable domain, filled in from reference TRBV7-3 and TRBJ2-1, reads GAGVSQTPSNKVTEKGKYVELRCDPISGHTALYWYRQSLGQGPEFLIYFQGTGAADDSGLPNDRFFAVRPEGSVSTLKIQRTERGDSAVYLCASSFGRGSYNEQFFGPGTRLTVL.

This clonotype turned up a few times. The J gene is TRBJ2-1, the V gene TRBV24-1; D gene uncertain. Trimming stripped 3 bases from V and 1 base from J, with 12 bases between. This CDR3 is 16 amino acids long. Germline V gene data show CDR1 as KGHDR and CDR2 as SFDVKD. CDR3 sequence: CATSDALARSYNEQFF. The DNA for the CDR3 is TGTGCCACCAGTGATGCCCTTGCCCGTTCCTACAATGAGCAGTTCTTC.

This clonotype was counted a few times. The V gene is TRBV5-1, the J gene TRBJ1-1; maybe TRBD1 (6 bases). The CDR3 consists of 15 residues. Germline CDR1 reads SGHRS; CDR2 reads YFSETQ. V lost 4 bases, J lost 1 base, and 14 bases lay in between. CDR3 protein: CASSISRGQNTEAFF. CDR3 bases: TGCGCCAGCAGCATCTCTCGGGGACAGAACACTGAAGCTTTCTTT.

This clonotype was observed at least ten times. V is TRBV29-1 and J is TRBJ2-1, with 7 bases identical to TRBD1. The CDR3 is made up of 16 amino acids. V was clipped by 6 bases and J by 0 bases; unmatched bases: 11. The germline V gene has CDR1 SQVTM and CDR2 ANQGSEA. The chain's CDR3 is CSVETGTANSYNEQFF. CDR3 in DNA: TGCAGCGTAGAAACCGGGACAGCAAACTCCTACAATGAGCAGTTCTTC.

This chain joins TRBV15 and TRBJ2-7, with TRBD2 matching over 8 bases. The CDR3 covers 15 residues. Germline V gene sequence: CDR1 LNHNV, CDR2 YYDKDF (reference sequence). V lost 2 bases to trimming and J lost 2 bases; unmatched junction nucleotides: 5. CDR3 bases: TGTGCCACCAGCAGATCCCCGGGAGGGACCTACGAGCAGTACTTC. Translation gives CATSRSPGGTYEQYF.

The chain carries TRBV20-1 and TRBJ1-4; perhaps TRBD1 as D (6 bases). The CDR3 is made up of 16 amino acids. Trimming pared 3 bases from V and 5 bases from J, leaving 19 bases between. Germline V gives CDR1 DFQATT, CDR2 SNEGSKA (reference sequence). The chain's CDR3 is CSASPRGPAGNEKLFF. DNA of the CDR3: TGCAGTGCTAGTCCCAGGGGCCCCGCGGGGAATGAAAAACTGTTTTTT.

This clonotype was picked up many times. The genes are TRBV3-1 and TRBJ2-4, with D uncertain. Germline lookup yields CDR1 LGHDT and CDR2 YNNKEL (reference sequence). CDR3 size: 17 residues. V lost 0 bases, J lost 0 bases, and 12 bases lay in between. This CDR3 reads CASSQDETPLAKNIQYF. In DNA form, the CDR3 reads TGTGCCAGCAGCCAAGATGAGACACCTCTAGCCAAAAACATTCAGTACTTC.